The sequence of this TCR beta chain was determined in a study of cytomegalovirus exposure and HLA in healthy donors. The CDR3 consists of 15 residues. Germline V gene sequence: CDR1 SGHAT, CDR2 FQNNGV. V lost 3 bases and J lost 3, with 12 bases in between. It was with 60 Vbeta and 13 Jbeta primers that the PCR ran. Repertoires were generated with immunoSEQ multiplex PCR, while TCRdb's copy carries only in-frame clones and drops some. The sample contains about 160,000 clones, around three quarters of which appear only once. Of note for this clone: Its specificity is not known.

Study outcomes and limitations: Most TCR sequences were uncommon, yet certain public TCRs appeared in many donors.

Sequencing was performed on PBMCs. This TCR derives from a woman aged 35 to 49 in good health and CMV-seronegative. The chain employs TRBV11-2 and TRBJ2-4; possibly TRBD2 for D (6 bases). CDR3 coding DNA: TGTGCCAGCAGCTTGGGGTCGGGAGACAAAAACATTCAGTACTTC. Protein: CASSLGSGDKNIQYF. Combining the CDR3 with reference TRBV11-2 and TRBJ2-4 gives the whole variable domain EAGVAQSPRYKIIEKRQSVAFWCNPISGHATLYWYQQILGQGPKLLIQFQNNGVVDDSQLPKDRFSAERLKGVDSTLKIQPAKLEDSAVYLCASSLGSGDKNIQYFGAGTRLSVL.